This TCR beta chain was sequenced during a study of blood T cells in healthy people across ages. This clonotype occurred a few times. Alongside a J-beta primer mix, a sample-barcoded 5' primer served in a second PCR lasting roughly 6 to 12 cycles. Each CDR3 protein gets one entry after TCRdb re-called the 5' RACE reads with MiXCR. In the table there are 600,000 to 900,000 distinct CDR3 sequences, about a quarter of which are singletons. This sample was also put to use in a study of T cells of mothers and their children.

Sequenced: blood. This TCR was recovered from a boy between 5 and 17 years old in good health.

CDR3 nucleotides: TGTGCCAGCAGTTCTACAGGATTCCAAGAGACCCAGTACTTC. Translating it yields CASSSTGFQETQYF. The chain combines TRBV5-5 with TRBJ2-5; maybe TRBD1 (5 bases). Trimming removed 5 bases at V and 1 base at J, with 12 bases between. The CDR3 runs 14 residues. Germline V gene sequence: CDR1 SGHKS, CDR2 YYEKEE (reference sequence).